These 27 T cell receptor beta chains were sequenced from one sample in a study of cytomegalovirus exposure and HLA in healthy donors. The table came from immunoSEQ multiplex PCR; TCRdb's copy has only in-frame clones and leaves some out. The sample has about 63,000 clones, more than 80% seen once; the top ten hold around 1.3%. Sequencing input: PBMCs. The receptors shown here come from a woman in her late teens or twenties in good health and CMV-seronegative.

V gene TRBV6-4 combines with J gene TRBJ1-1; no definite D call. The V and J ends lost 4 bases and 3 bases respectively, with 9 bases between them. CDR3 length: 13 amino acids. CDR1 is MRHNA and CDR2 is SNTAGT in the germline V gene. For the CDR3, the DNA is TGTGCCAGCAGTGCCGTCGGGGACACTGAAGCTTTCTTT. Its translation is CASSAVGDTEAFF.

The chain recombines TRBV28 with TRBJ2-1; possible D gene TRBD2, 5 bases. The germline V gene encodes CDR1 MDHEN and CDR2 SYDVKM. The CDR3 extends over 19 amino acids. The ends were cut back, 4 bases at V and 1 base at J, with 23 bases in the middle. CDR3: CASSSLGIGGSSSYNEQFF. The DNA for the CDR3 is TGTGCCAGCAGTTCCCTCGGGATCGGAGGTTCAAGTTCCTACAATGAGCAGTTCTTC. The complete variable domain, with remaining parts taken from reference TRBV28 and TRBJ2-1, reads DVKVTQSSRYLVKRTGEKVFLECVQDMDHENMFWYRQDPGLGLRLIYFSYDVKMKEKGDIPEGYSVSREKKERFSLILESASTNQTSMYLCASSSLGIGGSSSYNEQFFGPGTRLTVL.

V gene TRBV7-9 combines with J gene TRBJ2-7; 7 nucleotides match TRBD1. The CDR3 is made up of 12 amino acids. Germline CDR1 and CDR2: SEHNR and FQNEAQ (reference sequence). The junction had 2 bases not matched to a gene; V was cut back by 5 bases and J by 4 bases. CDR3 sequence: CASSRQGYEQYF. CDR3 nucleotide sequence: TGTGCCAGCAGCAGACAGGGTTACGAGCAGTACTTC. Full variable domain (missing parts from reference TRBV7-9 and TRBJ2-7): DTGVSQNPRHKITKRGQNVTFRCDPISEHNRLYWYRQTLGQGPEFLTYFQNEAQLEKSRLLSDRFSAERPKGSFSTLEIQRTEQGDSAMYLCASSRQGYEQYFGPGTRLTVT.

V usage is TRBV6-5 and J usage is TRBJ1-2, with D perhaps TRBD1 (6 bases). The germline V gene has CDR1 MNHEY and CDR2 SVGAGI. V lost 5 bases to trimming and J lost 7 bases, with 11 bases between them. This CDR3 has 12 residues. CDR3 nucleotide sequence: TGTGCCAGCAGTCAACTCAGGGGTGGCTACACCTTC. Amino acids: CASSQLRGGYTF.

The chain links TRBV28 to TRBJ2-5; 7 positions agree with TRBD1. This CDR3 is built from 18 residues. Trimming cost V 3 bases and J 1 base; bases outside gene matches: 14. The germline V gene has CDR1 MDHEN and CDR2 SYDVKM. DNA of the CDR3: TGTGCCAGCAGTTTCCTAACCTACCCCCGGGACAGCCAAGAGACCCAGTACTTC. Its translation is CASSFLTYPRDSQETQYF.

The chain joins TRBV5-6 to TRBJ2-7; D gene ambiguous. With 4 bases removed from V and 2 bases from J, the gap between germline ends came to 4 bases. The CDR3 is 11 amino acids. In germline, CDR1 is SGHDT, CDR2 YYEEEE. The CDR3 is CASSATYEQYF. The DNA of the CDR3 is TGTGCCAGCAGCGCTACCTACGAGCAGTACTTC.

The chain recombines TRBV7-9 with TRBJ1-2; 7 nucleotides agree with TRBD1. The CDR3 is made up of 15 amino acids. V lost 1 base and J lost 2; bases outside the gene matches: 4. Germline V gene sequence: CDR1 SEHNR, CDR2 FQNEAQ (reference sequence). The CDR3 region has the DNA TGTGCCAGCAGCTTAGGGGCGGGACAGAACTATGGCTACACCTTC. Translation: CASSLGAGQNYGYTF.

This clone was counted between two and nine times. The rearrangement joins TRBV7-6 to TRBJ1-2, with TRBD1 matching over 11 bases. Trimming cost V 5 bases and J 8 bases; bases outside gene matches: 4. Looked up from germline, CDR1 is SGHVS and CDR2 is FNYEAQ. The CDR3 covers 13 residues. The CDR3 sequence is CASSAGQGGGYTF. CDR3 coding DNA: TGTGCCAGCAGCGCGGGACAGGGGGGAGGCTACACCTTC.

This chain links TRBV19 with TRBJ1-2, with D possibly matching TRBD1 (6 bases). Trimming stripped 5 bases from V and 6 bases from J, with 19 bases between. The CDR3 has 15 residues. Per germline, CDR1 LNHDA and CDR2 SQIVND (reference sequence). CDR3 DNA sequence: TGTGCCAGTAGTGGAAGGACAGAACTATTTAATGGCTACACCTTC. It codes for CASSGRTELFNGYTF.

The chain recombines TRBV4-1 with TRBJ2-5, with a tentative D call TRBD2 (6 bases). The J call could be wrong; TRBJ2-7 is a better fit for the DNA end. The CDR3 is 15 amino acids. The germline gives CDR1 MGHRA, CDR2 YSYEKL. The CDR3 region is CASSRSPGGAYEQYF. In nucleotides, the CDR3 is TGCGCCAGCAGCCGGTCCCCCGGCGGGGCCTACGAGCAGTACTTC.

V gene TRBV14 combines with J gene TRBJ1-1, with a tentative D call TRBD1 (6 bases). The length of the CDR3 is 14 residues. CDR1 and CDR2 from the germline V gene are SGHDN and FVKESK. V lost 1 base and J 2 bases, leaving 8 bases between the germline ends. The CDR3 loop is CASSQVGGNTEAFF. For the CDR3, the DNA is TGTGCCAGCAGCCAAGTTGGGGGCAACACTGAAGCTTTCTTT.

This clone was detected a few times. This chain connects TRBV10-3 to TRBJ2-2; tentative D call: TRBD1 (6 bases). The CDR3 spans 14 residues. CDR1 is ENHRY, CDR2 SYGVKD, per germline. Trimming removed 11 bases at V and 3 bases at J, with 16 bases between. The CDR3, as DNA: TGTGCCGGAGGTGGGACACCGGACACCGGGGAGCTGTTTTTT. Encoded protein: CAGGGTPDTGELFF.

The chain joins TRBV6-1 to TRBJ2-1; 8 positions match TRBD2. The V segment lost 2 bases and the J segment 0 bases; nucleotides outside the gene matches: 0. The CDR3 sequence is 15 residues long. Germline values: CDR1 MNHNS, CDR2 SASEGT. CDR3 sequence: CASSELAGSYNEQFF. The CDR3, as DNA: TGTGCCAGCAGTGAACTAGCGGGCTCCTACAATGAGCAGTTCTTC.

V and J are TRBV4-1 and TRBJ2-2, with D possibly being TRBD2 (7 bases). Germline CDR1 is MGHRA and CDR2 is YSYEKL. V lost 11 bases and J lost 7, with 20 bases in between. The CDR3 is 14 amino acids. CDR3 in amino acids: CAGGGPGKIGELFF. CDR3 sequence (DNA): TGCGCCGGCGGGGGCCCTGGGAAGATCGGGGAGCTGTTTTTT.

The chain carries TRBV5-1 and TRBJ1-4; D call uncertain. V lost 5 bases and J lost 4, with 6 bases in between. This CDR3 has 12 residues. Germline CDR1 is SGHRS and CDR2 is YFSETQ. CDR3 sequence reads: CASRQSNEKLFF. The CDR3 DNA is TGCGCCAGCAGACAGAGTAATGAAAAACTGTTTTTT.

The V and J genes are TRBV6-5 and TRBJ2-7, with 11 positions matching TRBD1. The V gene's germline CDR1 is MNHEY and CDR2 SVGAGI. This CDR3 comprises 14 residues. With 5 bases clipped from V and 3 bases from J, the junction kept 3 bases outside the gene matches. CDR3 in amino acids: CASSQGQGVYEQYF. In DNA form, the CDR3 reads TGTGCCAGCAGTCAGGGACAGGGGGTCTACGAGCAGTACTTC.

The CDR3 protein is CSVEVAGSGDISSYNEQFF. CDR3 nucleotide sequence: TGCAGCGTTGAAGTTGCGGGTAGCGGGGATATAAGCTCCTACAATGAGCAGTTCTTC. The J gene is TRBJ2-1, the V gene TRBV29-1, with 8 positions matching TRBD2. The CDR3 consists of 19 residues. Germline CDR1 SQVTM, CDR2 ANQGSEA. Trimming took 1 base from V and 0 from J; bases not matched to a gene: 14.

The J gene is TRBJ2-5, the V gene TRBV19; D is unresolved. CDR3 length: 11 residues. The V gene lost 6 bases and the J gene lost 5 bases, with 7 bases spanning the gap. Looked up from germline, CDR1 is LNHDA and CDR2 is SQIVND (reference sequence). CDR3 amino acids: CASSLEETQYF. DNA for the CDR3: TGTGCCAGTAGCCTCGAGGAGACCCAGTACTTC.

The CDR3 nucleotides read TGTGCCAGCAGTCCAGGGGGACACACTGAAGCTTTCTTT. It codes for CASSPGGHTEAFF. The chain combines TRBV6-1 with TRBJ1-1; 7 nucleotides agree with TRBD1. Germline V gene lookup returns CDR1 MNHNS and CDR2 SASEGT. With 5 bases clipped from V and 3 bases from J, the junction kept 3 bases outside the gene matches. The CDR3 loop spans 13 amino acids.

V is TRBV5-1 and J is TRBJ1-2, with D perhaps matching TRBD1 (5 bases). The CDR3 consists of 16 residues. V lost 0 bases and J lost 1, with 13 bases in between. Germline V gene data show CDR1 as SGHRS and CDR2 as YFSETQ. The CDR3 loop is CASSLAQTVDNYGYTF. DNA for the CDR3: TGCGCCAGCAGCTTGGCCCAGACAGTGGATAACTATGGCTACACCTTC.

This clone was seen only a few times. The genes are TRBV15 and TRBJ2-7, with 7 bases identical to TRBD1. Germline V gene data show CDR1 as LNHNV and CDR2 as YYDKDF (reference sequence). CDR3 length: 15 residues. With V trimmed by 0 bases and J by 3 bases, 5 bases remained unmatched. Here the CDR3 DNA reads TGTGCCACCAGCAGAGATCTCGCAGGGGGCTACGAGCAGTACTTC. Its protein product is CATSRDLAGGYEQYF.

The chain uses TRBV18 and TRBJ1-2; the D is unclear. The CDR3 is 13 residues long. Trimming took off 3 bases at V and 6 bases at J, with 11 bases between the two ends. Germline V CDR1 and CDR2: KGHSH, LQKENI. The CDR3 spells CASSPARVDGYTF. The CDR3 DNA reads TGTGCCAGCTCACCTGCTCGGGTGGATGGCTACACCTTC.

As concerns this clone: This CDR3 is also generated by other DNA sequences in the sample. The rearrangement joins TRBV11-2 to TRBJ1-1, with 8 nucleotides matching TRBD1. CDR1 and CDR2 (germline): SGHAT, FQNNGV. Trimming at V came to 1 base and at J to 4 bases, leaving 2 bases not matched to a gene. CDR3 size: 14 residues. Here the CDR3 reads CASSLAGGGTEAFF. CDR3 in DNA: TGTGCCAGCAGCTTAGCAGGGGGCGGCACTGAAGCTTTCTTT.

This chain joins TRBV19 and TRBJ2-7, with D possibly matching TRBD1 (6 bases). V was trimmed by 2 bases and J by 3 bases, leaving 23 bases between them. The CDR3 loop spans 18 amino acids. Per germline, CDR1 LNHDA and CDR2 SQIVND (reference sequence). The CDR3 DNA reads as TGTGCCAGTAGTATAATTCCCGACAGGCTGAACTTCGGCTACGAGCAGTACTTC. Translating it yields CASSIIPDRLNFGYEQYF.

The chain joins TRBV6-1 to TRBJ2-5, with 8 bases aligning to TRBD2. The CDR3 contains 15 residues. Germline CDR1 reads MNHNS; CDR2 reads SASEGT. Trimming removed 0 bases from V and 4 bases from J; junction bases left unmatched: 4. The CDR3 bases are TGTGCCAGCAGTGAAGCTCCCGGGGGGGTAGAGACCCAGTACTTC. It codes for CASSEAPGGVETQYF.

V is TRBV29-1 and J is TRBJ2-3, with TRBD1 matching over 9 bases. The CDR3 has 14 amino acids. Per the germline V gene, CDR1 is SQVTM and CDR2 is ANQGSEA. The V and J ends lost 1 base and 6 bases, in that order; junction bases with no gene match: 5. The CDR3 sequence: CSVEVRQGEDTQYF. CDR3 coding DNA: TGCAGCGTTGAAGTAAGACAGGGGGAGGATACGCAGTATTTT.

The rearrangement joins TRBV15 to TRBJ2-7; 8 bases match TRBD2. J was trimmed by 2 bases and V by 1 base; bases with no gene match: 7. CDR1 is LNHNV and CDR2 is YYDKDF in the germline V gene (reference sequence). The CDR3 consists of 16 residues. CDR3 sequence (DNA): TGTGCCACCAGCAGAGGAGGGGATAGCGGGGCCTACGAGCAGTACTTC. Its protein product is CATSRGGDSGAYEQYF.